Described below is a single TCR beta chain sequence and its context. In the original processing: Quantification of nucleated cells was approximated via reference gene primer amplification. Measured with immunoSEQ multiplex PCR; TCRdb has only the in-frame clones, and not every one. V and J calls and clone size come straight from that table; D and trimming were deduced from the DNA. Here the sample spans roughly 29,000 clones, 70% to 90% being singletons. The data derive from a study of blood T cell repertoires in COVID-19. Study-wide context: Acute and convalescent COVID-19 specimens originated in the United States, Italy and Spain. Sample material is recorded as cDNA or gDNA derived from T cells, B-cell-depleted T cells, or PBMCs.

The sequence derives from a human donor in a cohort sampled during active COVID-19. The specimen sequenced was peripheral blood.

DNA of the CDR3: TGTGCCAGCTCACCACTAGCGGGGGATTCGGACACCGGGGAGCTGTTTTTT. Amino acids: CASSPLAGDSDTGELFF. This sequence joins TRBV18 and TRBJ2-2, with TRBD2 identical over 9 bases. Germline CDR1 and CDR2: KGHSH and LQKENI. This CDR3 has 17 amino acids. The ends lost 1 base at V and 3 bases at J; junction bases unmatched: 6.